These 15 T cell receptor beta chains originate from one sample sequenced in a study of response to subunit inactivated influenza vaccine. MiXCR was run by TCRdb on the RT-PCR reads, yielding one entry per CDR3 protein. Of about 500,000 distinct CDR3 sequences detected, 13% appear once; the ten largest clones hold around 13%. Material: PBMCs from blood, obtained more than 35 days after vaccination. The receptor set was obtained from a man in his fifties who received an inactivated influenza vaccine.

This clonotype was recorded a few times. This rearrangement joins TRBV5-1 to TRBJ2-1; no clear D gene. The CDR3 length is 16 residues. Trimming removed 0 bases from V and 6 bases from J, with 16 bases in between. Looked up from germline, CDR1 is SGHRS and CDR2 is YFSETQ. CDR3 sequence: CASSLDPGLESNEQFF. CDR3 sequence (DNA): TGCGCCAGCAGCTTGGATCCAGGCTTGGAATCCAATGAGCAGTTCTTC.

This clonotype was counted ten times or more. The chain's CDR3 is CASSLGQGIDTQYF. The CDR3 DNA reads as TGCGCCAGCAGCTTGGGACAGGGGATAGATACGCAGTATTTT. The chain links TRBV5-1 to TRBJ2-3; 8 bases map to TRBD1. This CDR3 spans 14 amino acids. The germline V gene encodes CDR1 SGHRS and CDR2 YFSETQ. V gave up 0 bases and J gave up 5 bases; unmatched junction bases: 2.

Ten or more counts support this clonotype. The chain has TRBV6-2 or TRBV6-3 and TRBJ2-4; the D gene is possibly TRBD1 (6 bases). CDR3 length: 14 residues. Trimming took 7 bases from V and 6 from J, leaving 16 bases between them. Germline lookup yields CDR1 MNHEY and CDR2 SVGEGT. Written as DNA, the CDR3 is TGTGCCAGCAACGCGCAGGGGCGAAGAAACATTCAGTACTTC. It codes for CASNAQGRRNIQYF.

This clonotype was detected only once. This chain links TRBV27 with TRBJ2-7; D is perhaps TRBD2 (6 bases). Trimming stripped 5 bases from V and 1 base from J, with 15 bases between. The CDR3 loop spans 15 amino acids. Per germline, CDR1 MNHEY and CDR2 SMNVEV (reference sequence). CDR3 sequence reads: CASSTLADTSYEQYF. In DNA form, the CDR3 reads TGTGCCAGCAGTACATTAGCGGATACTTCCTACGAGCAGTACTTC.

The chain employs TRBV7-8 and TRBJ2-3; TRBD1 agrees at 9 bases. CDR1 is SGHVS and CDR2 is FQNEAQ in the germline V gene. The CDR3 is 16 residues long. V was pared by 1 base and J by 1 base, with 3 bases of the junction left unmatched. In DNA form, the CDR3 reads TGTGCCAGCAGCTTAGTTTGGACAGGGGGCACAGATACGCAGTATTTT. This codes for CASSLVWTGGTDTQYF.

This clonotype was picked up a small number of times. This chain uses TRBV9 with TRBJ1-3; no clear D gene. The CDR3 is made up of 12 amino acids. Germline V gene sequence: CDR1 SGDLS, CDR2 YYNGEE. With 0 bases removed from V and 6 bases from J, the gap between germline ends came to 4 bases. CDR3 in DNA: TGTGCCAGCAGCGTAGATTTAAACACCATATATTTT. Translated: CASSVDLNTIYF.

This clonotype appeared a few times. The gene calls are TRBV25-1 and TRBJ2-2; D is possibly TRBD1 or TRBD2 (6 bases each). Trimming removed 3 bases at V and 5 bases at J, with 16 bases between. The CDR3 spans 16 residues. CDR1 is MGHDK and CDR2 is SYGVNS in the germline V gene. CDR3 DNA: TGTGCCAGCAGTGATCCCGGGAGAGGGGGGACCGGGGAGCTGTTTTTT. Its translation: CASSDPGRGGTGELFF.

This clonotype appeared once. Since a much larger clone is just one base distant, this may be a read error. The chain has TRBV5-6 and TRBJ2-7; D not resolved. The CDR3 sequence is 12 residues long. The V gene's germline CDR1 is SGHDT and CDR2 YYEEEE. Deletions cut 3 bases from V and 2 bases from J, with 6 bases between. The CDR3 sequence is CASSCGTYEQYF. For the CDR3, the DNA is TGTGCCAGCAGCTGTGGCACCTACGAGCAGTACTTC.

The table lists this clonotype with many counts. This chain links TRBV11-2 with TRBJ2-3; D is undetermined. Germline lookup yields CDR1 SGHAT and CDR2 FQNNGV. The CDR3 has 15 residues. V lost 1 base, J lost 5 bases, and 13 bases lay in between. CDR3 protein: CASSLGLLTVDTQYF. The CDR3 bases are TGTGCCAGCAGCTTAGGGTTACTGACCGTAGATACGCAGTATTTT.

Only a few counts were recorded for this clonotype. This chain connects TRBV10-3 to TRBJ2-7; a weak D match, TRBD2 (5 bases). The V gene lost 7 bases and the J gene lost 6 bases, with 10 bases spanning the gap. CDR1 is ENHRY, CDR2 SYGVKD, per germline. This CDR3 has 11 amino acids. The CDR3 spells CAIMGEGEQYF. The DNA of the CDR3 is TGTGCCATCATGGGAGAAGGCGAGCAGTACTTC.

J is TRBJ2-7 and V is TRBV12-3 or TRBV12-4; TRBD2 matches at 7 bases. The V gene end was trimmed by 6 bases and the J gene end by 2 bases; junction bases not matched to a gene: 13. The CDR3 extends over 16 amino acids. CDR3 sequence (DNA): TGTGCCAGCAGGAGCGGGAAACGTCTCGAGACCTACGAGCAGTACTTC. As protein: CASRSGKRLETYEQYF.

This clonotype was picked up a small number of times. The CDR3 loop is CATSKGHSTDTQYF. In nucleotides, the CDR3 is TGTGCCACCAGCAAAGGCCATAGCACAGATACGCAGTATTTT. The chain has TRBV15 and TRBJ2-3; unclear D gene. Germline values: CDR1 LNHNV, CDR2 YYDKDF (reference sequence). With 4 bases removed from V and 0 bases from J, the gap between germline ends came to 8 bases. The CDR3 is made up of 14 amino acids.

The V gene is TRBV28, the J gene TRBJ1-1; D ambiguous. Germline values: CDR1 MDHEN, CDR2 SYDVKM. The ends were cut back, 4 bases at V and 0 bases at J, with 9 bases in the middle. The CDR3 totals 14 residues. The CDR3 region has the DNA TGTGCCAGCAGTTACGAGGGCCTGAACACTGAAGCTTTCTTT. It translates to CASSYEGLNTEAFF.

This clonotype was seen repeatedly, ten times or more. The V call is TRBV4-2, the J call TRBJ2-7, with 9 bases matching TRBD2. The CDR3 runs 17 residues. Germline assignment: CDR1 LGHNA and CDR2 YNFKEQ. V lost 2 bases to trimming and J lost 6 bases; unmatched junction nucleotides: 14. CDR3 loop: CASSQTVTGLATSEQYF. In nucleotides, the CDR3 is TGTGCCAGCAGCCAAACCGTGACGGGACTAGCTACTTCCGAGCAGTACTTC.

V and J are TRBV5-1 and TRBJ2-5; unclear D gene. The CDR3 extends over 17 amino acids. The V and J ends lost 0 bases and 2 bases respectively, with 17 bases between them. Germline values: CDR1 SGHRS, CDR2 YFSETQ. The chain's CDR3 is CASSLGSLVAGQETQYF. The CDR3 DNA follows: TGCGCCAGCAGCTTGGGTTCGCTCGTGGCAGGACAAGAGACCCAGTACTTC.